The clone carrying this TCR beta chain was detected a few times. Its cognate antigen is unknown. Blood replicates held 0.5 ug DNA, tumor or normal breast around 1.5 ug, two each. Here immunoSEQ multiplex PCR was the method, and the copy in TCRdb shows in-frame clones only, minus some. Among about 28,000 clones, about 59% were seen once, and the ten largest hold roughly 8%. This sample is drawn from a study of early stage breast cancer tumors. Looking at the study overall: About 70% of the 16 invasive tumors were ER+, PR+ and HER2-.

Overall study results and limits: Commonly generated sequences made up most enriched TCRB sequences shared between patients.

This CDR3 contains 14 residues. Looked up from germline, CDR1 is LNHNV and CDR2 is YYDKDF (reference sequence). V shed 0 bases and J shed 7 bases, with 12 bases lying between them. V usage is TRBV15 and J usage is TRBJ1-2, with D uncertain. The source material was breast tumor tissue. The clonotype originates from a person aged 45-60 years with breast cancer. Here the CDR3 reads CATSRDFQEVGYTF. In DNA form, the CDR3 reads TGTGCCACCAGCAGAGATTTCCAGGAGGTTGGCTACACCTTC.